The 20 T cell receptor beta chains presented below share a single source sample, sequenced in a study of cytomegalovirus exposure and HLA in healthy donors. The assay was immunoSEQ multiplex PCR, and TCRdb's table has in-frame clones only and misses some. The sample holds some 150,000 clones, less than 90% seen once. The specimen sequenced was PBMCs. The receptors originated from a woman under 30 in good health and CMV-seropositive.

The V and J genes are TRBV5-6 and TRBJ2-7, with 12 nucleotides matching TRBD2. CDR1 and CDR2 from the germline V gene are SGHDT and YYEEEE. After removal of 3 bases from V and 2 bases from J, the junction contained 6 bases not matched to a gene. This CDR3 spans 16 amino acids. CDR3 sequence reads: CASSWGTSGHPYEQYF. DNA for the CDR3: TGTGCCAGCAGCTGGGGGACTAGCGGGCATCCCTACGAGCAGTACTTC.

V gene TRBV10-1 combines with J gene TRBJ2-5; weak D call: TRBD2 (6 bases). The germline gives CDR1 WNHNN, CDR2 SYGVQD (reference sequence). The CDR3 runs 14 residues. V was trimmed by 5 bases and J by 2 bases, leaving 12 bases between them. CDR3 in amino acids: CASSQGGRQETQYF. CDR3 in DNA: TGCGCCAGCAGTCAGGGAGGTCGGCAAGAGACCCAGTACTTC.

CDR3 DNA: TGTGCCAGCAGCGTAGCTCTGACCGGGGGCACTGAAGCTTTCTTT. This translates into CASSVALTGGTEAFF. This chain joins TRBV9 and TRBJ1-1, with D possibly TRBD1 on 5 matching bases. The CDR3 extends over 15 amino acids. Germline V CDR1 and CDR2: SGDLS, YYNGEE. V was trimmed by 0 bases and J by 4 bases, leaving 13 bases between them. Using reference TRBV9 and TRBJ1-1 for the parts outside the CDR3, the full variable domain is DSGVTQTPKHLITATGQRVTLRCSPRSGDLSVYWYQQSLDQGLQFLIQYYNGEERAKGNILERFSAQQFPDLHSELNLSSLELGDSALYFCASSVALTGGTEAFFGQGTRLTVV.

V is TRBV7-9 and J is TRBJ1-1; a weak D match, TRBD1 (5 bases). Trimming removed 5 bases from V and 4 bases from J, with 14 bases in between. This CDR3 spans 14 amino acids. Germline V gives CDR1 SEHNR, CDR2 FQNEAQ (reference sequence). The CDR3 sequence: CASSTQGAGTEAFF. The CDR3 nucleotides are TGTGCCAGCAGCACTCAGGGCGCTGGCACTGAAGCTTTCTTT.

The chain carries TRBV5-1 and TRBJ2-7; the D gene is possibly TRBD2 (5 bases). CDR1 is SGHRS and CDR2 is YFSETQ in the germline V gene. CDR3 length: 13 residues. V lost 0 bases to trimming and J lost 4 bases, with 8 bases between them. The CDR3 spells CASSLEEGYEQYF. CDR3 sequence (DNA): TGCGCCAGCAGCTTGGAAGAGGGATACGAGCAGTACTTC.

The chain joins TRBV7-2 to TRBJ1-3; D gene unclear. Germline V gene lookup returns CDR1 SGHTA and CDR2 FQGNSA. V lost 6 bases to trimming and J lost 2 bases, with 11 bases between them. CDR3 length: 14 residues. The CDR3 DNA reads TGTGCCAGCAGAGAGGGAAATGCTGGAAACACCATATATTTT. It codes for CASREGNAGNTIYF.

The V call is TRBV7-8, the J call TRBJ2-1; a weak D match, TRBD2 (6 bases). The CDR3 has 15 residues. Germline-derived CDR1 and CDR2 are SGHVS and FQNEAQ. Trimming pared 5 bases from V and 3 bases from J, leaving 14 bases between. In DNA form, the CDR3 reads TGTGCCAGCAGCCCCGGAGGGCCATACTACAATGAGCAGTTCTTC. Translating gives CASSPGGPYYNEQFF.

Regarding this clone: The sample holds other DNA sequences that translate to the same CDR3. The chain uses TRBV19 and TRBJ2-7, with D tentatively TRBD2 (5 bases). Per the germline V gene, CDR1 is LNHDA and CDR2 is SQIVND (reference sequence). The CDR3 contains 14 residues. Trimming pared 3 bases from V and 3 bases from J, leaving 12 bases between. DNA for the CDR3: TGTGCCAGTAGTATTGGGCCCGGGAACTACGAGCAGTACTTC. Protein product: CASSIGPGNYEQYF. Using reference TRBV19 and TRBJ2-7 for the parts outside the CDR3, the full variable domain is DGGITQSPKYLFRKEGQNVTLSCEQNLNHDAMYWYRQDPGQGLRLIYYSQIVNDFQKGDIAEGYSVSREKKESFPLTVTSAQKNPTAFYLCASSIGPGNYEQYFGPGTRLTVT.

The chain links TRBV7-8 to TRBJ1-5; a weak D match, TRBD1 (6 bases). This CDR3 contains 14 residues. The V and J ends lost 5 bases and 5 bases respectively, with 13 bases between them. Per germline, CDR1 SGHVS and CDR2 FQNEAQ. The chain's CDR3 is CASSPPGDDQPQHF. The CDR3 nucleotides read TGTGCCAGCAGCCCACCAGGGGATGATCAGCCCCAGCATTTT.

This rearrangement joins TRBV19 to TRBJ2-5; possibly TRBD1 for D (5 bases). Germline-derived CDR1 and CDR2 are LNHDA and SQIVND (reference sequence). Trimming left V 6 bases short and J 0 bases short, with 11 bases between. There are 14 residues in the CDR3. CDR3 nucleotides: TGTGCCAGTAGGCGCCAGGGCTACCAAGAGACCCAGTACTTC. Its protein product is CASRRQGYQETQYF. The full variable domain, in which reference TRBV19 and TRBJ2-5 provide the parts outside the CDR3, is DGGITQSPKYLFRKEGQNVTLSCEQNLNHDAMYWYRQDPGQGLRLIYYSQIVNDFQKGDIAEGYSVSREKKESFPLTVTSAQKNPTAFYLCASRRQGYQETQYFGPGTRLLVL.

The V gene is TRBV5-4, the J gene TRBJ2-7; no clear D. CDR3 length: 13 amino acids. Germline assignment: CDR1 SGHNT and CDR2 YYREEE (reference sequence). The V and J ends lost 0 bases and 4 bases respectively, with 8 bases between them. The CDR3 DNA follows: TGTGCCAGCAGCTTGGAGACAAGATACGAGCAGTACTTC. Translated, it gives CASSLETRYEQYF.

The gene calls are TRBV6-5 and TRBJ2-4; a weak D match, TRBD2 (6 bases). Trimming removed 6 bases from V and 9 bases from J, with 21 bases in between. The CDR3 contains 15 residues. The germline V gene has CDR1 MNHEY and CDR2 SVGAGI. The CDR3 is CASSPTGRPGGIQYF. CDR3 nucleotides: TGTGCCAGCAGCCCAACCGGACGGCCCGGGGGCATTCAGTACTTC.

This rearrangement joins TRBV7-9 to TRBJ1-3; 10 nucleotides agree with TRBD1. CDR1 SEHNR and CDR2 FQNEAQ come from the germline V gene (reference sequence). V shed 11 bases and J 0 bases; nucleotides not matched to a gene: 4. The CDR3 covers 14 residues. The CDR3 DNA reads as TGTGCCGGGGACAGGGGCCGCTCTGGAAACACCATATATTTT. This translates into CAGDRGRSGNTIYF.

The chain couples TRBV5-1 to TRBJ2-2; D gene ambiguous. Trimming left V 0 bases short and J 7 bases short, with 13 bases between. The CDR3 contains 15 residues. In germline, CDR1 is SGHRS, CDR2 YFSETQ. Here the CDR3 reads CASSLEVTISGELFF. The CDR3, as DNA: TGCGCCAGCAGCTTGGAAGTCACAATCAGCGGGGAGCTGTTTTTT.

V is TRBV7-8 and J is TRBJ1-5; possible D gene TRBD1, 5 bases. The length of the CDR3 is 15 residues. Per germline, CDR1 SGHVS and CDR2 FQNEAQ. Between the trimmed V and J ends, which lost 6 bases and 3 bases, there was a span of 15 bases. In DNA, the CDR3 is TGTGCCAGCAGGGCGCCACAGGTACCCAATCAGCCCCAGCATTTT. Encoded protein: CASRAPQVPNQPQHF.

The V gene is TRBV9, the J gene TRBJ2-1, with TRBD1 matching over 9 bases. V shed 3 bases, J shed 9 bases, and the junction held 7 bases outside the gene matches. The germline CDR1 and CDR2 sequences are SGDLS and YYNGEE. The CDR3 consists of 14 residues. CDR3 sequence reads: CASSASYRGREQFF. For the CDR3, the DNA is TGTGCCAGCAGCGCTAGTTACAGGGGGCGTGAGCAGTTCTTC.

The chain combines TRBV5-1 with TRBJ2-1; 7 nucleotides match TRBD1. The junction had 7 bases not matched to a gene; V was cut back by 0 bases and J by 1 base. From germline, CDR1 is SGHRS and CDR2 YFSETQ. The CDR3 runs to 17 residues. This CDR3 reads CASSLASGTESYNEQFF. The DNA of the CDR3 is TGCGCCAGCAGCTTGGCATCCGGGACAGAGTCCTACAATGAGCAGTTCTTC.

The chain links TRBV11-3 to TRBJ2-7; the D gene is possibly TRBD2 (5 bases). Germline V gene sequence: CDR1 SGHNT, CDR2 YENEEA. The CDR3 consists of 15 residues. Trimming shortened V by 4 bases and J by 0 bases, and 13 bases separated the two germline ends. CDR3 in amino acids: CASSSHQRSSYEQYF. In nucleotides, the CDR3 is TGTGCCAGCAGCTCTCACCAGCGGAGCTCCTACGAGCAGTACTTC.

The chain has TRBV21-1 and TRBJ2-1; the D segment call TRBD1 is taken from the table without a DNA check. TRBV21-1 is noted as a pseudogene. The CDR3 totals 14 residues. DNA of the CDR3: TGTGCCAGCAGCAAGGGGACAGGTTACAATGAGCAGTTCTTC. Translated: CASSKGTGYNEQFF.

The rearrangement uses TRBV30 and TRBJ1-5; weak D call: TRBD1 (5 bases). Between the trimmed V and J ends, which lost 2 bases and 4 bases, there was a span of 6 bases. The germline V gene encodes CDR1 GTSNPN and CDR2 SVGIG (reference sequence). CDR3 length equals 12 residues. This CDR3 is CAWSPGNQPQHF. DNA of the CDR3: TGTGCCTGGAGTCCAGGGAATCAGCCCCAGCATTTT.